This T cell receptor (beta chain) was captured in a study of graft-versus-host responses after intestinal transplantation. Study summary: All recipients were given anti-thymocyte globulin induction, and tacrolimus and steroids were then administered for around three years.

Points from the study as a whole: Investigators detected GvH clones in recipient marrow, with some emerging earlier in ileum or blood.

Grafts had their tissue processed, releasing intraepithelial and lamina propria lymphocytes. The CDR3 consists of 13 residues. V lost 4 bases to trimming and J lost 6 bases; unmatched junction nucleotides: 2. Per germline, CDR1 MNHEY and CDR2 SMNVEV (reference sequence). With regard to this clone: Its specificity is unknown.

Using immunoSEQ multiplex PCR, the repertoire was profiled, and TCRdb retains in-frame clones only, with some absent. The sample consists of about 1,800 clones, around nine tenths of them appearing once. This rearrangement joins TRBV27 to TRBJ2-2, with TRBD1 identical over 7 bases. This specimen consisted of ileum tissue, obtained roughly 53 weeks after intestinal transplantation. The sequence was collected from a human patient who received an intestinal transplant, so some T cells may come from the graft donor. CDR3 bases: TGTGCCAGCAGTTATACAGGGGCCGGGGAGCTGTTTTTT. Its translation is CASSYTGAGELFF.